This is a list of T cell receptor beta chains from one sample in a study of T cells after yellow fever vaccination. Via MiXCR, TCRdb re-called the 5' RACE reads, giving one row per CDR3 protein. This sample has a few hundred thousand distinct CDR3 sequences, with around 4% found just once. This sample comprised PBMCs, obtained on the day of the yellow fever booster vaccination. These receptors were collected from a man aged 18-30 years who received the YFV17D yellow fever vaccine. Both conserved end residues are part of each CDR3. The order of the fields is D gene, clone size, V gene, J gene, CDR3 DNA, CDR3 protein. D genes are given only for firm matches. Not every row has a clone size; where given, it reads once, few, many or a size class.

-	many	TRBV18	TRBJ2-7	TGTGCCAGCTCAGGGCCCCCTCAGGGCTACGAGCAGTACTTC	CASSGPPQGYEQYF
-	many	TRBV10-3	TRBJ2-7	TGTGCCATCCAAGGCACCACCTACGAGCAGTACTTC	CAIQGTTYEQYF
TRBD2	many	TRBV5-1	TRBJ2-1	TGCGCCAGCAGCTTGGACCCGCCTAGCGGGGGGTCCTACAATGAGCAGTTCTTC	CASSLDPPSGGSYNEQFF
TRBD2	many	TRBV27	TRBJ2-1	TGTGCCAGCAACCCGAGCGGGGGATCCTACAATGAGCAGTTCTTC	CASNPSGGSYNEQFF
TRBD1	-	TRBV6-5	TRBJ2-7	TGTGCCAGCAGTTACTCGGGACAGGCTGACGAGCAGTACTTC	CASSYSGQADEQYF
-	few	TRBV6-6	TRBJ2-7	TGTGCCAGCAGTTACTTGGGCGACGAGCAGTACTTC	CASSYLGDEQYF
TRBD2	many	TRBV6-6	TRBJ2-1	TGTGCCAGCAGTTATGGGGGCGGGGGGGCCGTTGAGCAGTTCTTC	CASSYGGGGAVEQFF
-	many	TRBV6-2/TRBV6-3	TRBJ1-5	TGTGCCAGCAGCCAGGGTACAGGGACTCAGCCCCAGCATTTT	CASSQGTGTQPQHF
-	few	TRBV19	TRBJ2-3	TGTGCCAGTAGTCCTCGATCCCCAGATACGCAGTATTTT	CASSPRSPDTQYF
-	-	TRBV19	TRBJ1-1	TGTGCCAGTAGTATAGATCCGGGGATTGAAGCTTTCTTT	CASSIDPGIEAFF
TRBD1	many	TRBV7-2	TRBJ1-1	TGTGCCAGCAGCCTAAGGACAGGGACGAACACTGAAGCTTTCTTT	CASSLRTGTNTEAFF
TRBD1	few	TRBV5-1	TRBJ2-5	TGCGCCAGCAGCTCTGGACAGGGGAGTCCCGAGACCCAGTACTTC	CASSSGQGSPETQYF
TRBD2	-	TRBV9	TRBJ2-7	TGTGCCAGCAGCTCGGGACTAGCGGGGGCCTACGAGCAGTACTTC	CASSSGLAGAYEQYF
-	many	TRBV20-1	TRBJ1-4	TGCAGTGCTAGTTTCTTCGCAACTAATGAAAAACTGTTTTTT	CSASFFATNEKLFF
TRBD1	few	TRBV12-5	TRBJ2-1	TGTGCTAGTGGTTGGGCACTCGGGACAGGGAGCAATGAGCAGTTCTTC	CASGWALGTGSNEQFF
TRBD1	-	TRBV24-1	TRBJ2-6	TGTGCCACCAGTGATGCCCAGGGACAGGGCATTAGCTCTGGGGCCAACGTCCTGACTTTC	CATSDAQGQGISSGANVLTF
TRBD1	many	TRBV7-2	TRBJ1-4	TGTGCCAGCAGCACCGACAGGGGGCGTGAAAAACTGTTTTTT	CASSTDRGREKLFF
-	few	TRBV7-6	TRBJ1-1	TGTGCCAGCAGCCCCCTCGGGGAGCGGGACACTGAAGCTTTCTTT	CASSPLGERDTEAFF
TRBD1	many	TRBV12-5	TRBJ2-7	TGTGCTAGTGGCAAGGACAGGAATTCGTTCTACGAGCAGTACTTC	CASGKDRNSFYEQYF
TRBD1	-	TRBV4-1	TRBJ2-7	TGCGCCAGCAGCCGGTCCGGGACAGGGGTCTACGAGCAGTACTTC	CASSRSGTGVYEQYF
-	-	TRBV7-3	TRBJ1-2	TGTGCCAGCAGCTTATTGGGCGGGTCCTATGGCTACACCTTC	CASSLLGGSYGYTF
TRBD1	-	TRBV6-5	TRBJ1-2	TGTGCCAGCAGTTCCATGGACAGGGTCGGTTATGGCTACACCTTC	CASSSMDRVGYGYTF
TRBD2	many	TRBV5-1	TRBJ2-1	TGCGCCAGCAGCTTGGAGGCTAGCGGGGGGTCCTACAATGAGCAGTTCTTC	CASSLEASGGSYNEQFF
-	many	TRBV5-5	TRBJ1-5	TGTGCCAGCAGCTTGGCGGGGGGTAGCCCCCAGCATTTT	CASSLAGGSPQHF
TRBD2	many	TRBV20-1	TRBJ2-3	TGCAGTCCCGTCTGGGCGGGGGGCACAGATACGCAGTATTTT	CSPVWAGGTDTQYF
-	many	TRBV19	TRBJ2-1	TGTGCCAGTAGTATAGATCTATTGGGGACACTCAATGAGCAGTTCTTC	CASSIDLLGTLNEQFF
-	few	TRBV5-1	TRBJ1-1	TGCGCCAGCAGCGCCGGGGTGGGGTCTACTGAAGCTTTCTTT	CASSAGVGSTEAFF
-	few	TRBV6-2/TRBV6-3	TRBJ2-5	TGTGCCAGCAGCGCCGCGTCGTACCAAGAGACCCAGTACTTC	CASSAASYQETQYF
-	-	TRBV6-2/TRBV6-3	TRBJ2-3	TGTGCCAGCAGTTCTTTCCTGGCGGGGGCGACAGATACGCAGTATTTT	CASSSFLAGATDTQYF
TRBD1	many	TRBV5-1	TRBJ2-1	TGCGCCAGCAGCCTGATCGGGACAGGGTACTACAATGAGCAGTTCTTC	CASSLIGTGYYNEQFF
-	many	TRBV7-2	TRBJ1-2	TGTGCCAGCAGCTTAGAGACAGACTATGGCTACACCTTC	CASSLETDYGYTF
-	-	TRBV5-1	TRBJ2-5	TGCGCCAGCAGCGGGGAAGGGGTCCAAGAGACCCAGTACTTC	CASSGEGVQETQYF
-	few	TRBV28	TRBJ1-1	TGTGCCAGCAGTTCAACCATGTTTCGCCGGGGTGGCACTGAAGCTTTCTTT	CASSSTMFRRGGTEAFF
-	few	TRBV7-9	TRBJ2-3	TGTGCCAGCAGCTTTCTTCGGACGGCCACAGATACGCAGTATTTT	CASSFLRTATDTQYF
-	-	TRBV21-1	TRBJ2-2	-	CASAGTPTPGSCFF
-	few	TRBV20-1	TRBJ2-3	TGCAGTGCTAGAGATTTGTTCGGGACATCAAGGTTGGTGGATACGCAGTATTTT	CSARDLFGTSRLVDTQYF
-	-	TRBV5-1	TRBJ2-7	TGCGCCAGCAGCGGCCCCTTGACGGCAGGAAACTACGAGCAGTACTTC	CASSGPLTAGNYEQYF
-	many	TRBV7-2	TRBJ2-2	TGTGCCAGCAGCTTAGCGGCGGCCGGGGAGCTGTTTTTT	CASSLAAAGELFF
-	-	TRBV19	TRBJ1-6	TGTGCCAGTAGTGAAACGGAGGGCTCCTATAATTCACCCCTCCACTTT	CASSETEGSYNSPLHF
TRBD1	-	TRBV5-6	TRBJ2-2	TGTGCCAGCAGCTTCGACAGGGGGAACACCGGGGAGCTGATTTTT	CASSFDRGNTGELIF
-	-	TRBV12-3/TRBV12-4	TRBJ2-2	TGTGCCAGCAACACCGTGACCCAGAACACCGGGGAGCTGTTTTTT	CASNTVTQNTGELFF
-	once	TRBV28	TRBJ1-2	TGTGCCAGCAGTTTAGGACCGCGCTATGAGGGCTACACCTTC	CASSLGPRYEGYTF
TRBD1	-	TRBV30	TRBJ2-1	TGTGCCTGGAGTGTACTCGACAGGGACAATGAGCAGTTCTTC	CAWSVLDRDNEQFF
-	-	TRBV12-3/TRBV12-4	TRBJ2-3	TGTTCAATTTTGACCCCCGCAGATACGCAGTATTTT	CSILTPADTQYF
-	few	TRBV20-1	TRBJ1-1	TGCATTCAGAATGACCTAAACACTGAAGCTTTCTTT	CIQNDLNTEAFF
TRBD1	few	TRBV2	TRBJ1-4	TGTGCCAGCAGTGGGCAGGGGGCCACTAATGAAAAACTGTTTTTT	CASSGQGATNEKLFF
-	few	TRBV20-1	TRBJ1-6	TGCAGTGCTCCCCAGGGGACTTCTGGACCGAATTCACCCCTCCACTTT	CSAPQGTSGPNSPLHF
-	few	TRBV5-1	TRBJ1-4	TGCGCCAGCAGCCCAGGACCTCGGGAAAAACTGTTTTTT	CASSPGPREKLFF
-	many	TRBV2	TRBJ1-5	TGTGCCAGCAGCCAGGGGATGGGTCAGCCCCAGCATTTT	CASSQGMGQPQHF
TRBD2	few	TRBV5-4	TRBJ2-2	TGTGCCAGCAGAGAGCTAGCGGCGAACACCGGGGAGCTGTTTTTT	CASRELAANTGELFF
-	-	TRBV28	TRBJ1-1	TGTGCCAGCACCCACAGGGCAGGGGCTTCGAACACTGAAGCTTTCTTT	CASTHRAGASNTEAFF
TRBD1	many	TRBV5-1	TRBJ2-2	TGCGCCTGTAAACAGGGGGCGCAGGTGGCCGGGGAGCTGTTTTTT	CACKQGAQVAGELFF
TRBD1	many	TRBV28	TRBJ2-4	TGTGCCAGCAGACCGACAGGGGTACACATTCAGTACTTC	CASRPTGVHIQYF
TRBD1	many	TRBV5-1	TRBJ2-3	TGCGCCAGCAGCCGGACAGGGATCGGCTCAGATACGCAGTATTTT	CASSRTGIGSDTQYF
-	many	TRBV2	TRBJ2-4	TGTGCCAGCAGTGTACTGAATCTAGCCAAAAACATTCAGTACTTC	CASSVLNLAKNIQYF
TRBD2	few	TRBV6-4	TRBJ2-2	TGTGCCAGCAGCCCCCTAGCGGGAGCACTTACCGGGGAGCTGTTTTTT	CASSPLAGALTGELFF
-	-	TRBV4-1	TRBJ1-2	TGCGCCAGCACCCCCGCGGTAGGTAGGGGGACCTATGGCTACACCTTC	CASTPAVGRGTYGYTF
TRBD1	-	TRBV20-1	TRBJ1-2	TGCAGTGCTAGAGAGCCCCGGACAGGGATTGGCTACACCTTC	CSAREPRTGIGYTF
-	many	TRBV7-8	TRBJ2-5	TGTGCCAGCAGCCCCGAACGCCTAGGGACCCAGTACTTC	CASSPERLGTQYF
-	many	TRBV7-6	TRBJ2-3	TGTGCCAGCAGCTTGCAAGAAGGGGATACGCAGTATTTT	CASSLQEGDTQYF